The 8 T cell receptor beta chains below all came from one sample that was sequenced in a study of CD8 T cells in ankylosing spondylitis. MiXCR, applied by TCRdb to the 5' RACE reads, yields one record per CDR3 protein. This table holds 100,000 or so distinct CDR3 sequences, approximately 8.9% found once. Study-level findings and limits: Ankylosing spondylitis blood seemed to carry a telltale TCR beta motif made of eight or nine highly homologous variants.

Their antigens are not known. Specimen: blood, either unsorted or a sorted T cell fraction (not recorded which). These receptors all stem from a male donor with ankylosing spondylitis.

The CDR3 DNA reads as TGCGCCAGCGCGGGACTAGCGGACGGGACCCAGTACTTC. This sequence encodes CASAGLADGTQYF. The chain employs TRBV10-2 and TRBJ2-5, with TRBD2 matching over 11 bases. Trimming took 8 bases from V and 7 from J; bases not matched to a gene: 6. This CDR3 spans 13 amino acids. Germline V CDR1 and CDR2: WSHSY, SAAADI.

This clonotype was found many times. The chain uses TRBV5-1 and TRBJ1-2; 7 bases line up with TRBD1. The V and J ends lost 5 bases and 5 bases, in that order; junction bases with no gene match: 15. CDR3 length equals 16 residues. Germline CDR1 is SGHRS and CDR2 is YFSETQ. CDR3 region: CASSHLPTGTPYGYTF. Written as DNA, the CDR3 is TGCGCCAGCAGTCACCTGCCGACAGGGACTCCTTATGGCTACACCTTC.

This clonotype was detected a few times. V and J are TRBV7-9 and TRBJ1-2; tentative D call: TRBD1 (5 bases). This CDR3 spans 14 amino acids. Trimming took off 5 bases at V and 1 base at J, with 11 bases between the two ends. CDR1 is SEHNR, CDR2 FQNEAQ, per germline (reference sequence). CDR3 coding DNA: TGTGCCAGCAGCCGAGACAGATTTAACTATGGCTACACCTTC. Protein product: CASSRDRFNYGYTF. The full variable domain, rest sourced from reference TRBV7-9 and TRBJ1-2, is DTGVSQNPRHKITKRGQNVTFRCDPISEHNRLYWYRQTLGQGPEFLTYFQNEAQLEKSRLLSDRFSAERPKGSFSTLEIQRTEQGDSAMYLCASSRDRFNYGYTFGSGTRLTVV.

The CDR3 here is CASRKDRVPYNEQFF. DNA for the CDR3: TGTGCCAGCAGGAAGGACAGGGTACCCTACAATGAGCAGTTCTTC. The chain couples TRBV7-8 to TRBJ2-1; TRBD1 agrees at 8 bases. Germline V gives CDR1 SGHVS, CDR2 FQNEAQ. V gave up 6 bases and J gave up 2 bases; unmatched junction bases: 6. The CDR3 has 15 amino acids.

This clonotype was seen a few times. The chain couples TRBV15 to TRBJ2-2, with 12 bases matching TRBD2. V lost 0 bases and J lost 4; bases outside the gene matches: 3. CDR1 LNHNV and CDR2 YYDKDF come from the germline V gene (reference sequence). The CDR3 covers 17 residues. Here the CDR3 reads CATSRDLAGGSTGELFF. The CDR3 nucleotides are TGTGCCACCAGCAGAGATCTAGCGGGAGGGAGCACCGGGGAGCTGTTTTTT.

This clonotype has a handful of counts. The chain joins TRBV7-1 to TRBJ2-6; D may be TRBD1 (6 bases). TRBV7-1 is recorded as an ORF, its role being uncertain. CDR3 length: 23 amino acids. The ends were cut back, 3 bases at V and 4 bases at J, with 34 bases in the middle. CDR3 nucleotide sequence: TGTGCCAGCAGCTCTAATATATTGGGGACCCCGGGACACCAGTACTTAGGGGCCAACGTCCTGACTTTC. Translated, it gives CASSSNILGTPGHQYLGANVLTF.

This clonotype has a count of ten or more. J is TRBJ2-1 and V is TRBV14; D gene ambiguous. CDR1 is SGHDN and CDR2 is FVKESK in the germline V gene. The length of the CDR3 is 13 residues. V was cut by 4 bases and J by 4 bases, with 8 bases left in between. The CDR3 region is CASSLPVYNEQFF. The CDR3 DNA reads as TGTGCCAGCAGCCTACCGGTGTACAATGAGCAGTTCTTC. The full variable domain, with the rest looked up from reference TRBV14 and TRBJ2-1, is EAGVTQFPSHSVIEKGQTVTLRCDPISGHDNLYWYRRVMGKEIKFLLHFVKESKQDESGMPNNRFLAERTGGTYSTLKVQPAELEDSGVYFCASSLPVYNEQFFGPGTRLTVL.

This clonotype was detected many times. V and J are TRBV29-1 and TRBJ1-2; no definite D call. Germline V gene data show CDR1 as SQVTM and CDR2 as ANQGSEA. The CDR3 has 12 amino acids. With 1 base removed from V and 3 bases from J, the gap between germline ends came to 6 bases. The DNA of the CDR3 is TGCAGCGTTGAAGTTTATTACTATGGCTACACCTTC. Protein sequence: CSVEVYYYGYTF.